These T cell receptor beta chains were read from a single sample in a study of blood T cell repertoires in COVID-19. Sequencing used immunoSEQ multiplex PCR; TCRdb keeps in-frame clones, though not all of them. The sample has about 280,000 clones; roughly 87% are singletons. Sequencing was carried out using peripheral blood. The receptor set was obtained from a human donor in a cohort sampled during active COVID-19. CDR3s include the opening cysteine and the closing phenylalanine or tryptophan. Each record gives: D gene, V gene, CDR3 length, J gene, clone size, CDR3 protein, CDR3 DNA. D genes are given only for firm matches. Size is stated for part of the rows, as once, few or many counts, or as a class when the clone is expanded.

d_gene: TRBD2; v_gene: TRBV28; len: 15; j_gene: TRBJ2-2; abundance: -; CDR3aa: CASSLTGGNTGELFF; CDR3nt: TGTGCCAGCAGTTTAACGGGAGGGAACACCGGGGAGCTGTTTTTT
d_gene: -; v_gene: TRBV11-2; len: 14; j_gene: TRBJ2-5; abundance: -; CDR3aa: CASSLAPWRETQYF; CDR3nt: TGTGCCAGCAGCTTAGCGCCCTGGCGGGAGACCCAGTACTTC
d_gene: -; v_gene: TRBV7-9; len: 15; j_gene: TRBJ2-7; abundance: -; CDR3aa: CASSLRETLSYEQYF; CDR3nt: TGTGCCAGCAGCTTAAGGGAGACCCTCTCCTACGAGCAGTACTTC
d_gene: -; v_gene: TRBV3-1/TRBV3-2; len: 14; j_gene: TRBJ2-7; abundance: few; CDR3aa: CASSRTGVGYEQYF; CDR3nt: TGTGCCAGCAGCCGAACAGGTGTCGGCTACGAGCAGTACTTC
d_gene: -; v_gene: TRBV29-1; len: 13; j_gene: TRBJ1-5; abundance: -; CDR3aa: CSVATGSNQPQHF; CDR3nt: TGCAGCGTAGCTACAGGGTCCAATCAGCCCCAGCATTTT
d_gene: -; v_gene: TRBV6-1; len: 13; j_gene: TRBJ2-1; abundance: -; CDR3aa: CASSDFAFYEQFF; CDR3nt: TGTGCCAGCAGTGATTTTGCGTTCTATGAGCAGTTCTTC
d_gene: -; v_gene: TRBV5-5; len: 14; j_gene: TRBJ1-2; abundance: -; CDR3aa: CASSLERQRYGYTF; CDR3nt: TGTGCCAGCAGCTTGGAGCGACAGCGCTATGGCTACACCTTC
d_gene: TRBD2; v_gene: TRBV5-1; len: 14; j_gene: TRBJ2-1; abundance: -; CDR3aa: CASRSWREVGEQFF; CDR3nt: TGCGCCAGCAGAAGTTGGCGGGAGGTTGGTGAGCAGTTCTTC
d_gene: -; v_gene: TRBV6-1; len: 15; j_gene: TRBJ1-6; abundance: -; CDR3aa: CASSDRDIYNSPLHF; CDR3nt: TGTGCCAGCAGTGACCGGGACATCTATAATTCACCCCTCCACTTT
d_gene: -; v_gene: TRBV12-3/TRBV12-4; len: 12; j_gene: TRBJ1-1; abundance: -; CDR3aa: CASSLGTGVAFF; CDR3nt: TGTGCCAGCAGTTTAGGCACGGGGGTAGCTTTCTTT
d_gene: -; v_gene: TRBV4-2; len: 16; j_gene: TRBJ2-2; abundance: -; CDR3aa: CASSQPSGSNTGELFF; CDR3nt: TGTGCCAGCAGCCAACCCAGCGGGTCGAACACCGGGGAGCTGTTTTTT
d_gene: -; v_gene: TRBV7-2; len: 16; j_gene: TRBJ1-5; abundance: -; CDR3aa: CASSRGGAGGNQPQHF; CDR3nt: TGTGCCAGCAGCCGCGGGGGCGCGGGAGGCAATCAGCCCCAGCATTTT
d_gene: TRBD1; v_gene: TRBV11-3; len: 15; j_gene: TRBJ2-2; abundance: -; CDR3aa: CASSRGTANTGELFF; CDR3nt: TGTGCCAGCAGCCGTGGGACAGCAAACACCGGGGAGCTGTTTTTT
d_gene: TRBD2; v_gene: TRBV6-5; len: 15; j_gene: TRBJ2-5; abundance: -; CDR3aa: CASSPGLAGMETQYF; CDR3nt: TGTGCCAGCAGTCCCGGACTAGCGGGAATGGAGACCCAGTACTTC
d_gene: -; v_gene: TRBV3-1/TRBV3-2; len: 16; j_gene: TRBJ1-3; abundance: -; CDR3aa: CASSQDSRVSGNTIYF; CDR3nt: TGTGCCAGCAGCCAGGACTCAAGGGTATCTGGAAACACCATATATTTT
d_gene: -; v_gene: TRBV6-5; len: 13; j_gene: TRBJ2-5; abundance: once; CDR3aa: CASNRDKSETQYF; CDR3nt: TGTGCCAGCAACCGGGACAAATCAGAGACCCAGTACTTC
d_gene: TRBD1; v_gene: TRBV5-1; len: 17; j_gene: TRBJ1-4; abundance: -; CDR3aa: CASSLRGGESTNEKLFF; CDR3nt: TGCGCCAGCAGCTTGCGAGGGGGCGAATCAACTAATGAAAAACTGTTTTTT
d_gene: -; v_gene: TRBV11-2; len: 13; j_gene: TRBJ1-6; abundance: few; CDR3aa: CASSLEGNSPLHF; CDR3nt: TGTGCCAGCAGCCTCGAGGGTAATTCACCCCTCCACTTT
d_gene: -; v_gene: TRBV18; len: 13; j_gene: TRBJ2-3; abundance: -; CDR3aa: CASGLTLTDTQYF; CDR3nt: TGTGCCAGTGGACTAACTTTAACAGATACGCAGTATTTT
d_gene: -; v_gene: TRBV27; len: 16; j_gene: TRBJ2-4; abundance: -; CDR3aa: CASSSNRVLAKNIQYF; CDR3nt: TGTGCCAGCAGTTCCAACAGGGTTTTAGCCAAAAACATTCAGTACTTC
d_gene: TRBD2; v_gene: TRBV6-6; len: 15; j_gene: TRBJ2-2; abundance: -; CDR3aa: CASRIGTSGTGELFF; CDR3nt: TGTGCCAGCAGGATCGGGACTAGCGGGACCGGGGAGCTGTTTTTT
d_gene: -; v_gene: TRBV7-9; len: 12; j_gene: TRBJ2-5; abundance: -; CDR3aa: CASRRDMETQYF; CDR3nt: TGTGCCAGCAGACGGGATATGGAGACCCAGTACTTC
d_gene: -; v_gene: TRBV27; len: 15; j_gene: TRBJ2-1; abundance: -; CDR3aa: CASSLAGHSYNEQFF; CDR3nt: TGTGCCAGCAGTTTGGCGGGCCACTCCTACAATGAGCAGTTCTTC